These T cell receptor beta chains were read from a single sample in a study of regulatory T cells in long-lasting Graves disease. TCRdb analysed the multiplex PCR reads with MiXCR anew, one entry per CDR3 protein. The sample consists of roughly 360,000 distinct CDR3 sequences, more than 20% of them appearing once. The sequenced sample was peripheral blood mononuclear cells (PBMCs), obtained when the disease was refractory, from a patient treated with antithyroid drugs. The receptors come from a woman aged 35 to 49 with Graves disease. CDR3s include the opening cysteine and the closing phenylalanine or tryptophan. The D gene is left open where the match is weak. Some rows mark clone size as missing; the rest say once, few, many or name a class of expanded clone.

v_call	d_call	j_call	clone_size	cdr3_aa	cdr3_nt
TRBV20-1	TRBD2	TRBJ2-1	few	CSARSWAGGFNEQFF	TGCAGTGCGAGATCCTGGGCGGGAGGTTTCAATGAGCAGTTCTTC
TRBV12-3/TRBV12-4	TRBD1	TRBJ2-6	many	CASRMTGVSSGANVLTF	TGTGCCAGCAGGATGACAGGGGTCAGCTCTGGGGCCAACGTCCTGACTTTC
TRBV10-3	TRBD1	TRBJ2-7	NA	CAISWDSNSYEQYF	TGTGCCATCAGTTGGGACAGTAACTCCTACGAGCAGTACTTC
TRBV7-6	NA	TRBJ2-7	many	CASSSSGTPRPYEQYF	TGTGCCAGCAGCTCCTCCGGGACCCCAAGGCCATACGAGCAGTACTTC
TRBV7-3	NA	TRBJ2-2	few	CASSVGTPNTGELFF	TGTGCCAGCAGCGTCGGGACGCCGAACACCGGGGAGCTGTTTTTT
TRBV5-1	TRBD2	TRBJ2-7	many	CASSHPSGRAGDEQYF	TGCGCCAGCAGCCATCCTAGCGGGAGGGCCGGAGACGAGCAGTACTTC
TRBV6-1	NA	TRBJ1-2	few	CASTADVGGGWDYGYTF	TGTGCCAGCACCGCCGACGTCGGAGGCGGATGGGACTATGGCTACACCTTC
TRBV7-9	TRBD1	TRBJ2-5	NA	CASSPGQMIQETQYF	TGTGCCAGCAGCCCGGGACAGATGATCCAAGAGACCCAGTACTTC
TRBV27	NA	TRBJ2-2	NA	CASSFYRAGELFF	TGTGCCAGCAGTTTCTACAGAGCCGGGGAGCTGTTTTTT
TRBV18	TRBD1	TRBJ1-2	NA	CASSPGTGHGYTF	TGTGCCAGCTCACCAGGGACAGGGCATGGCTACACCTTC
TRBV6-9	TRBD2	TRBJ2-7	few	CASSYSAGDSYEQYF	TGTGCCAGCAGTTATTCAGCGGGAGACTCCTACGAGCAGTACTTC
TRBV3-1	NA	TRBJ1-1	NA	CASSQGQAVVTEAFF	TGTGCCAGCAGCCAAGGTCAGGCCGTGGTCACTGAAGCTTTCTTT
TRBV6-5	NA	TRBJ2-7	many	CASSYSFAGSSEQYF	TGTGCCAGCAGTTACTCGTTCGCAGGGTCCAGCGAGCAGTACTTC
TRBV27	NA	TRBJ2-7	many	CASSLSSSEGYEQYF	TGTGCCAGCAGTTTGTCGTCTTCGGAGGGCTACGAGCAGTACTTC
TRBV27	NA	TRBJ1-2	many	CASSTGQFYGYTF	TGTGCCAGCAGTACCGGACAGTTTTATGGCTACACCTTC
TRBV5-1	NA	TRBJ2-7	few	CASSLAVNSYEQYF	TGCGCCAGCAGCTTGGCTGTTAACTCCTACGAGCAGTACTTC